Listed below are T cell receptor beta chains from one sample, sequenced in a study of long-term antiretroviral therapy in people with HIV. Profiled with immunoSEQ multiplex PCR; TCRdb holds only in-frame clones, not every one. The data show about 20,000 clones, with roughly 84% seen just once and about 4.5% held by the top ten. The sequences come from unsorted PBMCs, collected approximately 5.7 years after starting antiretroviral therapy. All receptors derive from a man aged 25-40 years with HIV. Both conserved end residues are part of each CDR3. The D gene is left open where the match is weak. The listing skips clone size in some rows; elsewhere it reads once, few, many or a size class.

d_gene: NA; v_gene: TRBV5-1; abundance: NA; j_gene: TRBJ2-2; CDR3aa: CASGPRAVTGELFF; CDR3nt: TGCGCCAGCGGTCCAAGGGCCGTAACCGGGGAGCTGTTTTTT
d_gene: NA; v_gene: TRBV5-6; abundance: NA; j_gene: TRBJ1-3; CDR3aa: CASSPGPGAGNTIYF; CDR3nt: TGTGCCAGCAGCCCAGGACCGGGGGCGGGAAACACCATATATTTT
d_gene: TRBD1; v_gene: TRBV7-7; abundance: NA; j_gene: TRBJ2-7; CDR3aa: CASSPVRDRDEQYF; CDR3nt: TGTGCCAGCAGCCCTGTGCGGGACAGGGACGAGCAGTACTTC
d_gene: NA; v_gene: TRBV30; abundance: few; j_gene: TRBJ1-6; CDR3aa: CAWAGVSSPLHF; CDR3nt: TGTGCCTGGGCCGGGGTATCTTCACCCCTCCACTTT
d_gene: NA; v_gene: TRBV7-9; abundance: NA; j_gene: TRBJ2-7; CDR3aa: CASSSDYYEQYF; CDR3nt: TGTGCCAGCAGCTCGGACTACTACGAGCAGTACTTC
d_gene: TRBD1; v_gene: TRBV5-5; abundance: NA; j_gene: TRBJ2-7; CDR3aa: CASSLEARGHEQYF; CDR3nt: TGTGCCAGCAGCTTGGAGGCCAGGGGGCACGAGCAGTACTTC
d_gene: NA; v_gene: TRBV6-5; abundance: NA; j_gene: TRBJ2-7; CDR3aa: CASSTREEQYF; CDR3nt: TGTGCCAGCAGTACCCGGGAGGAGCAGTACTTC
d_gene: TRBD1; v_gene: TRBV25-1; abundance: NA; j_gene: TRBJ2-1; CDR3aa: CASSAGGHPYNEQFF; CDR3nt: TGTGCCAGCAGTGCAGGGGGCCACCCCTACAATGAGCAGTTCTTC
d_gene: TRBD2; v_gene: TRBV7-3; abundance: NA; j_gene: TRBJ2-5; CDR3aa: CASSPGREETQYF; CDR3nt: TGTGCCAGCAGCCCGGGGAGGGAGGAGACCCAGTACTTC
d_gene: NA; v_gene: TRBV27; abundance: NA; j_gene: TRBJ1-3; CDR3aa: CASSFRSGNTIYF; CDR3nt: TGTGCCAGCAGTTTTCGGTCTGGAAACACCATATATTTT
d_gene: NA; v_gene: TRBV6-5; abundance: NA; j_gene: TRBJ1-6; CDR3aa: CASSYGNRENSPLHF; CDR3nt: TGTGCCAGCAGTTACGGTAATAGGGAGAATTCACCCCTCCACTTT